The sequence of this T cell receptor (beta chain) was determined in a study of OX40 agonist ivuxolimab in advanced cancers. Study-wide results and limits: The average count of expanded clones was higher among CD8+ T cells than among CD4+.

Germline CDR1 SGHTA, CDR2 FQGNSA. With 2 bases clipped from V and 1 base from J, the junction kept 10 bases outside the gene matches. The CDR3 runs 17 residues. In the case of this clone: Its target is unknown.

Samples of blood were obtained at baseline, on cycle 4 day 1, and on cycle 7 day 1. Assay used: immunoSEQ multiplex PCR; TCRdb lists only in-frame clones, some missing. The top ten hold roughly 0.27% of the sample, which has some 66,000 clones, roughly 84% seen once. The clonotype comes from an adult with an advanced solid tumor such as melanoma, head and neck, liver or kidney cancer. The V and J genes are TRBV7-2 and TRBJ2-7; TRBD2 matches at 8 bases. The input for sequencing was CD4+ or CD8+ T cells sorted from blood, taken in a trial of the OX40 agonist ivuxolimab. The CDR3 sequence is CASSLSSRTSTSYEQYF. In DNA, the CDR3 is TGTGCCAGCAGCTTATCCTCACGGACTAGCACATCCTACGAGCAGTACTTC. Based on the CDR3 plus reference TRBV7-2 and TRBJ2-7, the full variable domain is GAGVSQSPSNKVTEKGKDVELRCDPISGHTALYWYRQSLGQGLEFLIYFQGNSAPDKSGLPSDRFSAERTGGSVSTLTIQRTQQEDSAVYLCASSLSSRTSTSYEQYFGPGTRLTVT.